The 3 T cell receptor beta chains below were found in one sample sequenced in a study of cytomegalovirus exposure and HLA in healthy donors. Amplification used 60 Vbeta primers and 13 Jbeta primers. The assay was immunoSEQ multiplex PCR, and TCRdb's table has in-frame clones only and misses some. The data hold about 98,000 clones, with about two thirds observed a single time. The source material was PBMCs. These receptors all stem from a female donor in good health and CMV-seronegative.

This chain uses TRBV19 with TRBJ2-7; 10 nucleotides match TRBD2. The ends lost 4 bases at V and 7 bases at J; junction bases unmatched: 4. The CDR3 runs to 13 residues. Germline V lookup: CDR1 LNHDA, CDR2 SQIVND (reference sequence). CDR3 bases: TGTGCCAGTAGTAAACTAGCGGGAAGGGAGCAGTACTTC. Protein sequence: CASSKLAGREQYF.

This clone was seen just once. This chain connects TRBV9 to TRBJ2-2, with 10 bases aligning to TRBD2. From germline, CDR1 is SGDLS and CDR2 YYNGEE. This CDR3 is built from 18 residues. V lost 4 bases and J lost 4; bases outside the gene matches: 13. The CDR3 region is CASSPRGAGGPATGELFF. The CDR3 DNA sequence: TGTGCCAGCAGCCCCCGGGGAGCGGGAGGGCCGGCCACCGGGGAGCTGTTTTTT.

On this clone: The junction shows a germline mismatch at one end, possibly a read error. The rearrangement links TRBV5-6 to TRBJ1-5, with 9 bases that match TRBD1. In germline, CDR1 is SGHDT, CDR2 YYEEEE. The CDR3 has 19 residues. CDR3 amino acids: CVSSQTAGQGAYSNQPQNF. CDR3 DNA: TGTGTCAGCAGCCAAACGGCGGGACAGGGCGCATATAGCAATCAGCCCCAGAATTTT. Full variable domain (outside the CDR3, taken from reference TRBV5-6 and TRBJ1-5): DAGVTQSPTHLIKTRGQQVTLRCSPKSGHDTVSWYQQALGQGPQFIFQYYEEEERQRGNFPDRFSGHQFPNYSSELNVNALLLGDSALYLCVSSQTAGQGAYSNQPQNFGDGTRLSIL.